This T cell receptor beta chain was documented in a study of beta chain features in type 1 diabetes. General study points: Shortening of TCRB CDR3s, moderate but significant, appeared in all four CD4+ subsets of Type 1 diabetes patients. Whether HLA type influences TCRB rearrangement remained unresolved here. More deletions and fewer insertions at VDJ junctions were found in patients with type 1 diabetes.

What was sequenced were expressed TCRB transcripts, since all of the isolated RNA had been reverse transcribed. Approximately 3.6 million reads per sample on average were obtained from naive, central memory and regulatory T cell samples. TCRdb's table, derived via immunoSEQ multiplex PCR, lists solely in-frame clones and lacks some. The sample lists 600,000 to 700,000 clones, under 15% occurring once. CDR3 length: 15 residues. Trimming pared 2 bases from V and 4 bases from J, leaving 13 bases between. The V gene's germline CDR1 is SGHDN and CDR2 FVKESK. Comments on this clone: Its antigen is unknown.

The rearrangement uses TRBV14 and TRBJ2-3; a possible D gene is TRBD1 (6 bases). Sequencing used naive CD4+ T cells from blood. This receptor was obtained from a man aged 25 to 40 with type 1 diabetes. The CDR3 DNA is TGTGCCAGCAGCCAAAACCACGACAGGTCAGATACGCAGTATTTT. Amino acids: CASSQNHDRSDTQYF.